Following are 19 T cell receptor beta chains from one sample sequenced in a study of shared clonotypes between healthy human individuals. The method was immunoSEQ multiplex PCR; TCRdb's version includes in-frame clones alone and lacks a portion of them. The table lists 730,000 or so clones, roughly 78% of them singletons. The sequencing sample was made of memory CD4+ T cells sorted from blood. This sample's subset: CD45RA-negative fraction. The origin of the receptors is a woman in her thirties in good health.

V is TRBV6-1 and J is TRBJ2-5; possibly TRBD2 for D (5 bases). Germline V lookup: CDR1 MNHNS, CDR2 SASEGT. V was trimmed by 5 bases and J by 1 base, leaving 11 bases between them. The CDR3 length is 14 residues. The CDR3 coding sequence is TGTGCCAGCAGTTCTATACGGGGCCAAGAGACCCAGTACTTC. This codes for CASSSIRGQETQYF.

This chain connects TRBV9 to TRBJ2-7; 9 bases map to TRBD1. The trim removed 3 bases at V and 6 bases at J, leaving 7 bases unmatched. This CDR3 has 14 amino acids. Germline CDR1 SGDLS, CDR2 YYNGEE. The CDR3 loop is CASSARDRAIEQYF. The DNA for the CDR3 is TGTGCCAGCAGCGCCCGGGACAGGGCTATCGAGCAGTACTTC.

The V call is TRBV28, the J call TRBJ1-5; TRBD1 might be the D (5 bases). CDR1 is MDHEN, CDR2 SYDVKM, per germline. The CDR3 has 15 amino acids. V lost 5 bases, J lost 3 bases, and 14 bases lay in between. CDR3 DNA: TGTGCCAGCAGTCTACATTCAGGGATCAATCAGCCCCAGCATTTT. This encodes CASSLHSGINQPQHF.

This sequence joins TRBV11-2 and TRBJ1-2, with D perhaps TRBD1 (6 bases). Trimming stripped 5 bases from V and 2 bases from J, with 9 bases between. The germline V gene has CDR1 SGHAT and CDR2 FQNNGV. The CDR3 contains 13 residues. The CDR3 sequence: CASSRDKNYGYTF. The CDR3 coding sequence is TGTGCCAGCAGCCGGGACAAGAACTATGGCTACACCTTC.

This chain connects TRBV7-9 to TRBJ1-4; weak D call: TRBD1 (6 bases). This CDR3 is 14 amino acids long. V was shortened by 3 bases and J by 8 bases, with 13 bases between the two germline ends. Looked up from germline, CDR1 is SEHNR and CDR2 is FQNEAQ (reference sequence). The CDR3 DNA is TGTGCCAGCAGCTTGTCAGGGGCGGGAGAAAAACTGTTTTTT. Translated, it gives CASSLSGAGEKLFF.

Details on this clone: An end of the junction does not agree with germline; a read error may underlie this. V usage is TRBV2 and J usage is TRBJ1-4; D is possibly TRBD1 (6 bases). The CDR3 runs 15 residues. CDR1 SNHLY and CDR2 FYNNEI come from the germline V gene. CDR3 sequence (DNA): TGTGCCAGCAGCGAAGGTGGGGGGGCTGTTGAAAAACTGTTTTTT. Amino acids: CASSEGGGAVEKLFF. Based on the CDR3 plus reference TRBV2 and TRBJ1-4, the full variable domain is EPEVTQTPSHQVTQMGQEVILRCVPISNHLYFYWYRQILGQKVEFLVSFYNNEISEKSEIFDDQFSVERPDGSNFTLKIRSTKLEDSAMYFCASSEGGGAVEKLFFGSGTQLSVL.

The chain joins TRBV6-6 to TRBJ2-1, with 7 bases identical to TRBD2. V dropped 0 bases and J dropped 2; count of bases not matched to a gene: 1. The CDR3 has 15 residues. Looked up from germline, CDR1 is MNHNY and CDR2 is SVGAGI (reference sequence). For the CDR3, the DNA is TGTGCCAGCAGTTACTCTGCGGGAGCCTACAATGAGCAGTTCTTC. Translation: CASSYSAGAYNEQFF.

This clone showed up many times. This chain connects TRBV5-8 to TRBJ2-1; 8 positions match TRBD2. Germline V CDR1 and CDR2: SGHTS, YDEGEE. J was trimmed by 5 bases and V by 1 base; bases with no gene match: 5. The CDR3 is made up of 15 amino acids. The CDR3 DNA sequence: TGTGCCAGCAGCTTGAGAGGGACTAGGAACAATGAGCAGTTCTTC. Encoded protein: CASSLRGTRNNEQFF.

The sample holds a few counts of this clone. This chain links TRBV23-1 with TRBJ1-2; the match to TRBD1 covers 9 bases. TRBV23-1 belongs to the ORF category, with a function that is uncertain. V lost 11 bases, J lost 4 bases, and 5 bases stayed unmatched. This CDR3 is 12 amino acids long. CDR3 loop: CARDRDIYGYTF. CDR3 DNA: TGCGCCCGGGACAGGGACATCTATGGCTACACCTTC.

The chain recombines TRBV13 with TRBJ1-1; D unclear. The germline CDR1 and CDR2 sequences are PRHDT and FYEKMQ (reference sequence). V was pared by 5 bases and J by 11 bases, with 21 bases between. The CDR3 extends over 14 amino acids. CDR3 loop: CASSNPGEPGDAFF. CDR3 bases: TGTGCCAGCAGCAACCCGGGAGAACCAGGTGACGCTTTCTTT.

This clone occurred a few times. V and J are TRBV11-2 and TRBJ1-1; tentative D call: TRBD1 (5 bases). The CDR3 consists of 14 residues. The V gene lost 5 bases and the J gene lost 5 bases, with 15 bases spanning the gap. Germline V gene sequence: CDR1 SGHAT, CDR2 FQNNGV. The DNA of the CDR3 is TGTGCCAGCAGCCCAAGCCAGGGAGGTACTGAAGCTTTCTTT. It codes for CASSPSQGGTEAFF.

The chain joins TRBV5-1 to TRBJ1-3; 7 bases line up with TRBD1. Losses at the gene ends were 5 bases for V and 2 bases for J; bases not matched to a gene: 4. The germline CDR1 and CDR2 sequences are SGHRS and YFSETQ. CDR3 size: 14 residues. CDR3 amino acids: CASSMGTAGNTIYF. The CDR3 bases are TGCGCCAGCAGTATGGGGACAGCTGGAAACACCATATATTTT.

The chain employs TRBV28 and TRBJ2-1, with 11 bases fitting TRBD2. The V segment lost 1 base and the J segment 8 bases; nucleotides outside the gene matches: 10. Germline V gives CDR1 MDHEN, CDR2 SYDVKM. This CDR3 spans 17 amino acids. CDR3 sequence reads: CASSLLAGGLEFYEQFF. CDR3 coding DNA: TGTGCCAGCAGTTTATTAGCGGGAGGGCTAGAATTCTATGAGCAGTTCTTC.

The chain recombines TRBV5-1 with TRBJ2-1; 13 bases match TRBD2. Unmatched junction bases numbered 5, after V lost 2 bases and J lost 9 bases. This CDR3 is built from 15 residues. Germline V CDR1 and CDR2: SGHRS, YFSETQ. The CDR3 loop reads CASSLLAGGPGEQFF. The CDR3 DNA reads TGCGCCAGCAGCTTACTAGCGGGAGGGCCCGGTGAGCAGTTCTTC.

This clone was observed a single time. The chain is built from TRBV2 and TRBJ1-4, with 8 positions matching TRBD1. V gave up 6 bases and J gave up 5 bases; unmatched junction bases: 8. The CDR3 loop spans 15 amino acids. In germline, CDR1 is SNHLY, CDR2 FYNNEI. CDR3 sequence reads: CASRGRRQGNEKLFF. The CDR3 DNA is TGTGCCAGCAGGGGCCGCAGACAGGGGAATGAAAAACTGTTTTTT.

This chain uses TRBV6-6 with TRBJ2-3; 8 bases agree with TRBD2. Germline assignment: CDR1 MNHNY and CDR2 SVGAGI (reference sequence). The CDR3 loop spans 16 amino acids. The V gene end was trimmed by 6 bases and the J gene end by 1 base; junction bases not matched to a gene: 9. CDR3 bases: TGTGCCAGCAGGGATATGACTAGCGCTGGCACAGATACGCAGTATTTT. Its protein product is CASRDMTSAGTDTQYF.

CDR3 nucleotides: TGTGCCAGCAGTTTACAGAGCTGGGGGTGGAAAAACAATGAGCAGTTCTTC. Translating gives CASSLQSWGWKNNEQFF. The chain couples TRBV27 to TRBJ2-1; D possibly uses TRBD1 or TRBD2 (5 bases each). This CDR3 contains 17 residues. Germline lookup yields CDR1 MNHEY and CDR2 SMNVEV (reference sequence). V lost 2 bases and J lost 5, with 19 bases in between.

This chain connects TRBV30 to TRBJ1-5; D remains unclear. Germline V lookup: CDR1 GTSNPN, CDR2 SVGIG (reference sequence). CDR3 length: 13 amino acids. V was trimmed by 0 bases and J by 6 bases, leaving 9 bases between them. The CDR3 protein is CAWSVRPFQPQHF. The DNA of the CDR3 is TGTGCCTGGAGTGTACGTCCCTTTCAGCCCCAGCATTTT.

The genes are TRBV27 and TRBJ2-5, with a weak D call TRBD2 (5 bases). V was shortened by 6 bases and J by 5 bases, with 10 bases between the two germline ends. CDR1 and CDR2 from the germline V gene are MNHEY and SMNVEV (reference sequence). The CDR3 has 12 residues. The CDR3 sequence is CASSARGETQYF. The CDR3 DNA is TGTGCCAGCAGCGCCCGAGGGGAGACCCAGTACTTC.